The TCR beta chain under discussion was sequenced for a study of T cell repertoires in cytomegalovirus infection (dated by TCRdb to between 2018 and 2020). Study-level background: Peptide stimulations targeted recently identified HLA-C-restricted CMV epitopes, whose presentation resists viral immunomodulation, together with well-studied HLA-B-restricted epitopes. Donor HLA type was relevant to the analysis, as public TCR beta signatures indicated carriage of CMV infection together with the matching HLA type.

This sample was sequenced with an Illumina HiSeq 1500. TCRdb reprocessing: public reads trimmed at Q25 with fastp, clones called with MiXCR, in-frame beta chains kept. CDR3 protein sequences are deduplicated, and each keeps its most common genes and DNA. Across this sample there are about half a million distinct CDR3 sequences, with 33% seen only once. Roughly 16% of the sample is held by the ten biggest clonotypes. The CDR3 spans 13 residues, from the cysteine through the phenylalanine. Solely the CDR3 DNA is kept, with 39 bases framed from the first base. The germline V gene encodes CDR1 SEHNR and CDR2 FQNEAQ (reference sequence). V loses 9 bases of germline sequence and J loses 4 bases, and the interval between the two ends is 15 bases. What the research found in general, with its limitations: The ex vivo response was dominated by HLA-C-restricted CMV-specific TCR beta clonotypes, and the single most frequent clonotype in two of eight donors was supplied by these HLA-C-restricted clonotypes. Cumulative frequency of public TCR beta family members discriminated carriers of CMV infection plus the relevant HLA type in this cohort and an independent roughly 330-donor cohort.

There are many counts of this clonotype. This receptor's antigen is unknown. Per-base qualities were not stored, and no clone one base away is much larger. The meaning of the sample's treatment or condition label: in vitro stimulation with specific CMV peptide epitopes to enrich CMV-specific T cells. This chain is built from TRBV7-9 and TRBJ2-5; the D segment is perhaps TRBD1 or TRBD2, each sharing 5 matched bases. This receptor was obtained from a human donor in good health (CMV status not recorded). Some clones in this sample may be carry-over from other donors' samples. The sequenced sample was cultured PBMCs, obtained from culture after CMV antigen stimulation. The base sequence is TGTGCCAGTGATAGAGGGGCGGGAGAGACCCAGTACTTC. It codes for CASDRGAGETQYF.